The present T cell receptor beta chain was sequenced within a study of cytomegalovirus exposure and HLA in healthy donors. The overall study: Out of 398 genotyped donors, roughly 80% belonged to the Caucasian-associated ancestry cluster.

This PCR relied on a set of 60 Vbeta primers and 13 Jbeta primers. Clones were read by immunoSEQ multiplex PCR, and TCRdb kept only the in-frame ones, dropping some. Reported are fewer than 200,000 clones; the ten largest clones contain approximately 6.4%. V lost 10 bases to trimming and J lost 8 bases, with 21 bases between them. Germline CDR1 reads SNHLY; CDR2 reads FYNNEI. This CDR3 spans 14 amino acids. Specimen: PBMCs. The genes are TRBV2 and TRBJ2-1; a possible D gene is TRBD2 (6 bases). The source is a man aged 30 to 45 in good health and CMV-seronegative. CDR3 in DNA: TGTGCCATCATCACCGGGACTCAAGGGGATGAGCAGTTCTTC. Its protein is CAIITGTQGDEQFF.